This TCR beta chain was identified during a study of T cells expressing NK-cell markers. Study context: From sorted CD3+CD56+NKG2C+, CD3+CD56+NKG2C- and CD3+CD56-NKG2C+ T cells came the TCR beta repertoires.

Looked up from germline, CDR1 is SEHNR and CDR2 is FQNEAQ (reference sequence). This CDR3 is 15 amino acids long. TCR beta cDNA was made by 5'RACE template switching with UMIs. TCRdb reanalyzed the 5' RACE reads and collapses them to one entry per CDR3 protein, without DNA. This repertoire includes roughly 390,000 distinct CDR3 sequences. The receptor's source is a woman aged 45-65 years in good health. Sequences were obtained from blood T cells: a sorted CD56 or NKG2C T cell subset, CD4+ or CD8+ T cells, or bulk PBMC T cells (not recorded which). V gene TRBV7-9 combines with J gene TRBJ2-7; TCRdb reports TRBD1, a call that lacks DNA to check it against. CDR3 amino acids: CASSLPTGEFYEQYF.